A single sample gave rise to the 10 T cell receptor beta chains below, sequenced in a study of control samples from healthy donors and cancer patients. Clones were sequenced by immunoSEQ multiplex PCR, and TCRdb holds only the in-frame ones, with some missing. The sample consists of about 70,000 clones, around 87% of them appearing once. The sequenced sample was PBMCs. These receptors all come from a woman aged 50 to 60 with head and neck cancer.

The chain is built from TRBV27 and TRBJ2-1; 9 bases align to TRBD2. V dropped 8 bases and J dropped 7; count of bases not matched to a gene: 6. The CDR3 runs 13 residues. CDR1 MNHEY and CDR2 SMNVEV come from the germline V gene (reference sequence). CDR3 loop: CASGGGADNEQFF. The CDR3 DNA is TGTGCCAGCGGCGGGGGGGCCGATAATGAGCAGTTCTTC.

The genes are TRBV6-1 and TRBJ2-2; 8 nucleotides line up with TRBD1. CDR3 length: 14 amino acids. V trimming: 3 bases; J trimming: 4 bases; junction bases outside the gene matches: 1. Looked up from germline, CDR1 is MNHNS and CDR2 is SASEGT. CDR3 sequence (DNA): TGTGCCAGCAGTGATGGGACAGGCACCGGGGAGCTGTTTTTT. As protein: CASSDGTGTGELFF.

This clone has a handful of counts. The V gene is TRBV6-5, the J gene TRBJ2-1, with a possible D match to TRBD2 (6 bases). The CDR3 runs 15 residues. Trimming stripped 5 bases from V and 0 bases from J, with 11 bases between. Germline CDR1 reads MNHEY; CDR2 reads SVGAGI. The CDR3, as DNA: TGTGCCAGCAGTCTCGGGGGAAACTCCTACAATGAGCAGTTCTTC. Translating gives CASSLGGNSYNEQFF.

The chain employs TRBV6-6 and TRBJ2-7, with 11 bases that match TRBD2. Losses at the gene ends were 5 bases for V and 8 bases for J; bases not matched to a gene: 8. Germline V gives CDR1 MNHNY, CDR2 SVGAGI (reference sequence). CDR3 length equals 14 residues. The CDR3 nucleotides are TGTGCCAGCAGTCCCGGGACTAGCGGCACACAGCAGTACTTC. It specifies CASSPGTSGTQQYF.

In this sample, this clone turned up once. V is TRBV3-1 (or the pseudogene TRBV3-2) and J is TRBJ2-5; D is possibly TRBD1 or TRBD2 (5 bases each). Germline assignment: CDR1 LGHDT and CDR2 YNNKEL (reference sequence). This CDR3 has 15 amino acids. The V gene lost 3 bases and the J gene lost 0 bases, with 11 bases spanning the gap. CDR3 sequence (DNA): TGTGCCAGCAGCCACCGGGGCGGATACCAAGAGACCCAGTACTTC. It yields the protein CASSHRGGYQETQYF.

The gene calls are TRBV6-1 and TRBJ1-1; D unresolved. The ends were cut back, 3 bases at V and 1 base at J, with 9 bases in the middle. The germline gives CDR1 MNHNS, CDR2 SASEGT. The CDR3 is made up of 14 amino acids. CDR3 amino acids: CASSDGGRNTEAFF. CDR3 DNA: TGTGCCAGCAGTGACGGCGGGAGGAACACTGAAGCTTTCTTT.

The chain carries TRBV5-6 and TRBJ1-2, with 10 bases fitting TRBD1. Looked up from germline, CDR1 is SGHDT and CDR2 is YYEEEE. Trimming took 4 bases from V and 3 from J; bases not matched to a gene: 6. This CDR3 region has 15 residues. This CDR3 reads CASSPGTGVDYGYTF. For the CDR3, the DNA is TGTGCCAGCAGCCCAGGGACAGGGGTTGACTATGGCTACACCTTC.

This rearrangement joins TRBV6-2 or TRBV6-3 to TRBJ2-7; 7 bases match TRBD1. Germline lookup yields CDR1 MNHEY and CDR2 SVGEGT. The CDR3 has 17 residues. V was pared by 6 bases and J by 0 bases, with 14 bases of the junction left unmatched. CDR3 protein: CASSHTGTGTDSYEQYF. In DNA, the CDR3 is TGTGCCAGCAGCCACACGGGAACCGGGACAGACTCCTACGAGCAGTACTTC.

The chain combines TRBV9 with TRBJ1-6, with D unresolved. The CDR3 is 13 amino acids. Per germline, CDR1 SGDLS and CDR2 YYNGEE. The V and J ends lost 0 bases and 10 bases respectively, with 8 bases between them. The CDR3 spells CASSVVEDSPLHF. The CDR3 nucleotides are TGTGCCAGCAGCGTAGTCGAGGACTCACCCCTCCACTTT.

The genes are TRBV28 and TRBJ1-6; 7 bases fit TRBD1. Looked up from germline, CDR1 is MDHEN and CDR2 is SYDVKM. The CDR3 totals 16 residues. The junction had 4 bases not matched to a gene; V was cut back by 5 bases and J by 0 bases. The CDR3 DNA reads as TGTGCCAGCAGTACGACAGGGAACTCCTATAATTCACCCCTCCACTTT. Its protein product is CASSTTGNSYNSPLHF.